This section outlines one T cell receptor (beta chain) sequence together with its context. As yet, its antigen is unknown. The authors made TCR cDNA by 5'RACE template switching, adding a universal primer site and UMIs. TCRdb processed the 5' RACE reads anew with MiXCR; each CDR3 protein has one entry. The sample contains under 90,000 distinct CDR3 sequences, about 6.5% of which appear only once. The entry originates in a study of T cells after yellow fever vaccination. Study results and limitations: The secondary response peaked faster, at day 5 versus 15, but was weaker. Although most clonotypes did not, a small share appeared in both CD4 and CD8 compartments.

Germline V gene lookup returns CDR1 SEHNR and CDR2 FQNEAQ (reference sequence). This CDR3 has 12 residues. The V end was cut by 1 base, the J end by 7 bases, with 7 bases between. This TCR was recovered from a young man who received the YFV17D yellow fever vaccine. This chain connects TRBV7-9 to TRBJ1-1; D call uncertain. This sample comprised CD8+ T cells sorted from PBMCs, obtained 45 days after the first yellow fever vaccination. The CDR3 reads CASSLDRYEAFF. In nucleotides, the CDR3 is TGTGCCAGCAGCTTAGATCGATATGAAGCTTTCTTT. Based on the CDR3 plus reference TRBV7-9 and TRBJ1-1, the full variable domain is DTGVSQNPRHKITKRGQNVTFRCDPISEHNRLYWYRQTLGQGPEFLTYFQNEAQLEKSRLLSDRFSAERPKGSFSTLEIQRTEQGDSAMYLCASSLDRYEAFFGQGTRLTVV.